The text below deals with one TCR beta chain. Libraries were prepared by immunoSEQ multiplex PCR; TCRdb keeps only in-frame clonotypes and omits some of them. The data hold 250,000 to 300,000 clones, with about four fifths observed a single time. This entry belongs to a study of blood T cell repertoires in COVID-19. In the study overall: Nucleic acid was either cDNA or gDNA, and it came from T cells, B-cell-depleted T cells, or PBMCs.

The CDR3 spans 14 residues. The germline CDR1 and CDR2 sequences are SEHNR and FQNEAQ (reference sequence). V dropped 2 bases and J dropped 4 bases, with 11 bases sitting between them. The material sequenced was peripheral blood. This receptor was taken from an elderly man with acute or convalescent COVID-19. The genes are TRBV7-9 and TRBJ2-5; D uncertain. The CDR3 region is CASSLFRPGETQYF. CDR3 coding DNA: TGTGCCAGCAGCTTATTTCGCCCGGGAGAGACCCAGTACTTC.